This record looks at one TCR beta chain sequence and its context. Its target is unknown. The data belong to a study of identical twins. Study-level findings and limits: Without tracking the same donors, conclusions rested on cross-sectional statistical analysis. Twins shared beta out-of-frame sequences in excess, but this excess was weaker.

Germline values: CDR1 DFQATT, CDR2 SNEGSKA (reference sequence). The V gene lost 3 bases and the J gene lost 0 bases, with 8 bases spanning the gap. The CDR3 runs 14 residues. TCRdb reprocessed the 5' RACE reads with MiXCR, giving one entry per CDR3 protein. This repertoire shows 400,000 to 550,000 distinct CDR3 sequences, roughly 26% found once; its top ten account for roughly 3%. The data also belong to a second study, concerning T cells expressing NK-cell markers. That paper states: Of CD8+ T cells, 1.0-7.0% belonged to dominant NKG2C+ clonotypes in six donors.

Sequences were obtained from CD4+ T cells sorted from blood. V and J are TRBV20-1 and TRBJ2-2; D is uncertain. The sequence was obtained from a woman between 18 and 29 years old in good health. CDR3 nucleotides: TGCAGTGCTAGCCAGATATCGAACACCGGGGAGCTGTTTTTT. It specifies CSASQISNTGELFF.